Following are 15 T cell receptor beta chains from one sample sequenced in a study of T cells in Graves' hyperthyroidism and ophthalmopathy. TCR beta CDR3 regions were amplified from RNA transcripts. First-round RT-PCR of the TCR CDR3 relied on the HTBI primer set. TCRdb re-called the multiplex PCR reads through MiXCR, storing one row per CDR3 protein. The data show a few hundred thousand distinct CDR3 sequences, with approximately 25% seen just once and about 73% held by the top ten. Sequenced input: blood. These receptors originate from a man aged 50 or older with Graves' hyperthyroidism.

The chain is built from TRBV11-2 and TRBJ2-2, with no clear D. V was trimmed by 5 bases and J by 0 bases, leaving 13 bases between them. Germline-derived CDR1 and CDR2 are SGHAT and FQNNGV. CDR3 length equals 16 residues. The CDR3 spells CASSPPAGANTGELFF. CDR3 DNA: TGTGCCAGCAGCCCCCCGGCAGGCGCGAACACCGGGGAGCTGTTTTTT.

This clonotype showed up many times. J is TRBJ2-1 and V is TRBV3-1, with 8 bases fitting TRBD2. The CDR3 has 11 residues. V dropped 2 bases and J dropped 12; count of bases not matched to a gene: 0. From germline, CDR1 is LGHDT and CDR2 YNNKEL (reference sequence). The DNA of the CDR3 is TGTGCCAGCAGCCAACGGGGGGGGCAGTTCTTC. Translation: CASSQRGGQFF.

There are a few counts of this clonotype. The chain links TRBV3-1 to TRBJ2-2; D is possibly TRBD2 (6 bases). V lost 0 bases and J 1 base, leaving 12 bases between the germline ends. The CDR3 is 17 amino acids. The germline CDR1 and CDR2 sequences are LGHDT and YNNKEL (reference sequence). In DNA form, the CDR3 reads TGTGCCAGCAGCCAAGATTTTGGGGGGAGGAACACCGGGGAGCTGTTTTTT. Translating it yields CASSQDFGGRNTGELFF. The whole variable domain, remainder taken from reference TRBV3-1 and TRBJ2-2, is DTAVSQTPKYLVTQMGNDKSIKCEQNLGHDTMYWYKQDSKKFLKIMFSYNNKELIINETVPNRFSPKSPDKAHLNLHINSLELGDSAVYFCASSQDFGGRNTGELFFGEGSRLTVL.

The CDR3 coding sequence is TGTGCCAGCAGCCAACGGGGCATTAGGAACACTGAAGCTTTCTTT. Protein sequence: CASSQRGIRNTEAFF. This chain connects TRBV3-1 to TRBJ1-1; D might be TRBD1 (5 bases). The CDR3 has 15 amino acids. The germline gives CDR1 LGHDT, CDR2 YNNKEL (reference sequence). The ends were cut back, 2 bases at V and 1 base at J, with 11 bases in the middle.

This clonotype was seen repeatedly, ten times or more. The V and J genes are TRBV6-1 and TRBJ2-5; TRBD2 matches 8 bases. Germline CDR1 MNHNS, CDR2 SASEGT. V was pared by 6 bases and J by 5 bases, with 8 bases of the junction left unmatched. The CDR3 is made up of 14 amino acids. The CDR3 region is CASSGAGVEETQYF. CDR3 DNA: TGTGCCAGCAGCGGAGCGGGAGTTGAGGAGACCCAGTACTTC.

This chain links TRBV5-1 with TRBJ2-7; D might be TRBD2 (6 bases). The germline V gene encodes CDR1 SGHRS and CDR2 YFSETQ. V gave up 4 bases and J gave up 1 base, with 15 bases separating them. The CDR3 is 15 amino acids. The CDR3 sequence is CASSLEAGQSYEQYF. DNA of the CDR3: TGCGCCAGCAGCCTGGAGGCGGGGCAATCCTACGAGCAGTACTTC.

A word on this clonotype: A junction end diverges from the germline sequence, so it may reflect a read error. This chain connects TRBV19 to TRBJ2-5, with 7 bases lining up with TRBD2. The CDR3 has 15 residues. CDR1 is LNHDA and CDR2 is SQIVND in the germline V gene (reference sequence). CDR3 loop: CASSIGASGEETRYF. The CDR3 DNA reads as TGTGCCAGTAGTATAGGGGCTAGCGGAGAAGAGACCCGGTACTTC.

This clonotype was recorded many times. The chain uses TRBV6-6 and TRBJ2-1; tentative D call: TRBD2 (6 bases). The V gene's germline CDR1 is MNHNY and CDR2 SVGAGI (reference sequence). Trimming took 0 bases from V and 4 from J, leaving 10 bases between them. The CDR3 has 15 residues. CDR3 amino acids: CASSYSSGHYNEQFF. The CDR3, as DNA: TGTGCCAGCAGTTACTCCAGCGGGCATTACAATGAGCAGTTCTTC.

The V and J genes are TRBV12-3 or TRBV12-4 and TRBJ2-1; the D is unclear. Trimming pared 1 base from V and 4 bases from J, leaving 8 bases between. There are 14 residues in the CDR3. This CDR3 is CASSLVRVYNEQFF. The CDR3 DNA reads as TGTGCCAGCAGTTTAGTTAGAGTGTACAATGAGCAGTTCTTC.

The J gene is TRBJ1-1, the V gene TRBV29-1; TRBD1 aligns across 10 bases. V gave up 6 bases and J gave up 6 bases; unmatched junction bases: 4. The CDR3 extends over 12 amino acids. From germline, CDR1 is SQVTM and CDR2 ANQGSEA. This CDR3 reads CSVATGGPEAFF. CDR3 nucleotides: TGCAGCGTAGCGACAGGGGGCCCTGAAGCTTTCTTT.

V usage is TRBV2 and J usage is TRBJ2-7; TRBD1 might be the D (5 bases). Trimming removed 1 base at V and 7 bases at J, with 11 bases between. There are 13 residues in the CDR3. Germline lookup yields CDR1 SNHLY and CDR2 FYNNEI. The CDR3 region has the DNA TGTGCCAGCAGTGAAGGCAGGGAAGGGGAGCAGTACTTC. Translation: CASSEGREGEQYF.

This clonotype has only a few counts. The CDR3 bases are TGCAGTGCTAGCATGGGCGGGGAGACCCAGTACTTC. Translated: CSASMGGETQYF. The chain uses TRBV20-1 and TRBJ2-5, with a weak D call TRBD2 (5 bases). The CDR3 covers 12 residues. Germline V lookup: CDR1 DFQATT, CDR2 SNEGSKA (reference sequence). V was trimmed by 3 bases and J by 5 bases, leaving 10 bases between them.

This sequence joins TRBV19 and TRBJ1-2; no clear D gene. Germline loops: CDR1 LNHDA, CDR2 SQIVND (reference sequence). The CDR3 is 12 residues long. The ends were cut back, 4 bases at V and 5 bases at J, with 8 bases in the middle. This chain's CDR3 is CASSNHWYGYTF. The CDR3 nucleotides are TGTGCCAGTAGTAATCACTGGTATGGCTACACCTTC.

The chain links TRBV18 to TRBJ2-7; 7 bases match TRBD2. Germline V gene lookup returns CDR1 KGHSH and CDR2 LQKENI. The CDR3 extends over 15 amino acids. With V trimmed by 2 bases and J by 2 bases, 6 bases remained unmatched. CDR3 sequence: CASSPMASGTYEQYF. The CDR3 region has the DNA TGTGCCAGCTCACCAATGGCTAGCGGAACCTACGAGCAGTACTTC.

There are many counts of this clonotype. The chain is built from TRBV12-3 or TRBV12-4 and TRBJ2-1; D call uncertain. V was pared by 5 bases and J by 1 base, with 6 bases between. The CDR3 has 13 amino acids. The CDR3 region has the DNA TGTGCCAGCAGTCCCGGTTCCTACAATGAGCAGTTCTTC. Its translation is CASSPGSYNEQFF.